This is a list of T cell receptor beta chains from one sample in a study of pediatric ulcerative colitis. Sequencing was performed with immunoSEQ multiplex PCR; in TCRdb, only in-frame clones are kept and a portion is missing. This table holds fewer than 20,000 clones, over 70% found once. Input material: gut tissue. All receptors derive from a boy aged 5-17 years who was a control in a study of pediatric ulcerative colitis. Each CDR3 is given with its conserved first and last residue.

V gene	J gene	CDR3 protein
TRBV5-4	TRBJ1-3	CASSLSLGGSGNTIYF
TRBV6-1	TRBJ2-1	CASSEDGAPYNEQFF
TRBV7-2	TRBJ2-3	CASSTTSGTDTQYF
TRBV5-4	TRBJ2-7	CASRKQGGTYEQYF
TRBV7-9	TRBJ1-6	CAFEVGVNSPLHF
TRBV19	TRBJ2-1	CASTFSAGPTYNEQFF
TRBV19	TRBJ1-5	CASINRDGLNQPQHF
TRBV5-1	TRBJ2-3	CASSSGTSEDTQYF
TRBV27	TRBJ2-1	CAARSYNEQFF
TRBV6-6	TRBJ2-3	CASSEGQLFGDTQYF
TRBV19	TRBJ2-6	CATRDRGSGANVLTF
TRBV7-3	TRBJ2-2	CASSSLAGRNTGELFF
TRBV2	TRBJ1-4	CATGTYEKLFF
TRBV5-5	TRBJ2-3	CASSSSRGGADTQYF
TRBV15	TRBJ2-7	CATSRAGTGFSYEQYF
TRBV18	TRBJ2-3	CASSLVLGQTDTQYF
TRBV28	TRBJ1-4	CASSHLGTTEKLFF
TRBV9	TRBJ2-1	CASSVDPLGSGGFGEQFF
TRBV5-1	TRBJ2-7	CASSPTSGGGYEQYF
TRBV2	TRBJ2-5	CASSEDRAQIQETQYF
TRBV27	TRBJ2-4	CASSQTDARGIQYF
TRBV6-1	TRBJ1-5	CASRMTGGDQPQHF
TRBV7-2	TRBJ2-4	CASSRAPKNIQYF
TRBV11-3	TRBJ2-2	CASSLGSSNPGELFF
TRBV15	TRBJ2-7	CATSRTGTPEEQYF